The text below deals with one T cell receptor (beta chain). Its antigen remains unknown. This CDR3 region has 15 residues. Germline V gene sequence: CDR1 SGHAT, CDR2 FQNNGV. The V gene end was trimmed by 3 bases and the J gene end by 5 bases; junction bases not matched to a gene: 7. The data belong to a study of T cells in localized non-small cell lung cancer. Whole-study results and caveats: Tumor trailed uninvolved adjacent lung in T cell clonality, which peaked there.

Sequenced by immunoSEQ multiplex PCR; TCRdb stores in-frame clones only, minus some. The sample includes about 13,000 clones, roughly 84% of them seen just once. The TCR comes from a male donor at least 60 years old with stage III lung adenocarcinoma. The source was peripheral blood, collected before any cancer treatment. This chain connects TRBV11-2 to TRBJ1-1; 9 bases fit TRBD1. This CDR3 is CASSFIQGARTEAFF. CDR3 bases: TGTGCCAGCAGCTTTATACAGGGGGCGCGGACTGAAGCTTTCTTT.